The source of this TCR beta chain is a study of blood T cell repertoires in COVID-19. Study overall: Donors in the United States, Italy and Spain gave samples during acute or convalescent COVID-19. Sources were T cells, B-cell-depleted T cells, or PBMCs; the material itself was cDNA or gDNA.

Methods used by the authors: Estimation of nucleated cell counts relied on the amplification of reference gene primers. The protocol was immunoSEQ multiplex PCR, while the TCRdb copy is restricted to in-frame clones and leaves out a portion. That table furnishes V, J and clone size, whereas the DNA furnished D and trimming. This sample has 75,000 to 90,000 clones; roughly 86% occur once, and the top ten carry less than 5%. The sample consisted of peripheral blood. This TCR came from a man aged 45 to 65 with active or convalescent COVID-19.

The CDR3 DNA follows: TGTGCCAGCAGTTCGGGACAGGGTGAGCGCGGCTACACCTTC. Encoded protein: CASSSGQGERGYTF. The rearrangement links TRBV28 to TRBJ1-2, with 9 bases fitting TRBD1. The CDR3 length is 14 residues. V lost 4 bases, J lost 8 bases, and 8 bases stayed unmatched. Germline loops: CDR1 MDHEN, CDR2 SYDVKM.